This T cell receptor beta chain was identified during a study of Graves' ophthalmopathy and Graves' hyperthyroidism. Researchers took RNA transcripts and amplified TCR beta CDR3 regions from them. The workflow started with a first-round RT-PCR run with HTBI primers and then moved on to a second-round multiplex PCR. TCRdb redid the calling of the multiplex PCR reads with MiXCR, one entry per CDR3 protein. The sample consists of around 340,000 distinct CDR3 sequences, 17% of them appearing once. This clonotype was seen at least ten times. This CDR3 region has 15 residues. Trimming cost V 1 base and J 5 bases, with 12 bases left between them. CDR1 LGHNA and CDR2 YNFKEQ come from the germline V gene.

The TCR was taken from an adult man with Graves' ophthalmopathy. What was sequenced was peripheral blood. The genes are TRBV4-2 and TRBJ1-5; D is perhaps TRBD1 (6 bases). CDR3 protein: CASSQGGQRDQPQHF. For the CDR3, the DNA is TGTGCCAGCAGCCAAGGGGGGCAGAGGGATCAGCCCCAGCATTTT.